The T cell receptor (beta chain) described here comes from a study of technical replicates of blood from several donors. The repertoire was sequenced with immunoSEQ multiplex PCR; TCRdb's copy has only in-frame clones and lacks some. The repertoire holds under 80,000 clones, roughly 94% seen once, with 0.2% to 0.3% in the top ten. V was clipped by 3 bases and J by 0 bases, with 8 bases between them. Germline V gene data show CDR1 as SEHNR and CDR2 as FQNEAQ (reference sequence). There are 14 residues in the CDR3. The sequenced material came from T cells isolated from PBMCs. The chain employs TRBV7-9 and TRBJ1-1; no definite D call. This TCR was sampled from a human donor in good health. The DNA of the CDR3 is TGTGCCAGCAGCTTTCAACAGATGAACACTGAAGCTTTCTTT. Translated: CASSFQQMNTEAFF.